This TCR beta chain emerged from a study of cytomegalovirus exposure and HLA in healthy donors. Turning to the study itself: Out of 150 million to 200 million T cells, an earlier analysis found roughly 100 million unique TCR beta sequences in total. In terms of ancestry, the Caucasian-associated cluster contained about four fifths of the roughly 400 genotyped donors. General observations from the study: A cluster of highly shared sequence variants was likely a sequencing artifact.

Vbeta (60) and Jbeta (13) primers were used in the PCR. Authors' processing steps: As a later analysis found, there were around 86 million unique TCR beta chains, of which 8.5 million to 14 million were shared. Sequencing was performed with immunoSEQ multiplex PCR; in TCRdb, only in-frame clones are kept and a portion is missing. V, J and clone size were drawn from that table, and D and trimming were deduced from the DNA. The repertoire includes fewer than 350,000 clones, roughly 89% of them detected once, and 2% to 3% sits in the top ten. Of note for this clone: Its antigen is not identified.

The V and J ends lost 3 bases and 2 bases respectively, with 11 bases between them. Germline loops: CDR1 SGHRS, CDR2 YFSETQ. The length of the CDR3 is 14 residues. The sequencing sample was made of PBMCs. This clonotype originated in a woman younger than 35 in good health and CMV-seronegative. The chain recombines TRBV5-1 with TRBJ1-1; perhaps TRBD1 as D (5 bases). The CDR3 sequence: CASSSGGGNTEAFF. The CDR3 DNA is TGCGCCAGCAGCTCGGGGGGGGGTAACACTGAAGCTTTCTTT.